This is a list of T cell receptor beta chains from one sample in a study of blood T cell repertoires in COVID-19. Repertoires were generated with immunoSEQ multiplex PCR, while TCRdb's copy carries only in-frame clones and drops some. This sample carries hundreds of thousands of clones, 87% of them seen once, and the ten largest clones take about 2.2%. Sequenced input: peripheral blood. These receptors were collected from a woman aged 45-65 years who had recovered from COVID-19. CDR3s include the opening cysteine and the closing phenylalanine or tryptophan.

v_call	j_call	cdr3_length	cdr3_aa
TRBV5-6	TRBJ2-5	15	CASSPRTSGEETQYF
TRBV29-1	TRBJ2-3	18	CSVETSPLGRPFTDTQYF
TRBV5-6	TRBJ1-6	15	CASSLGQEHNSPLHF
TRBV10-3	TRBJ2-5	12	CAIRGGGETQYF
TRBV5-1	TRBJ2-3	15	CASRVASPSTDTQYF
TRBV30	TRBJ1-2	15	CACSAQGRELGGYTF
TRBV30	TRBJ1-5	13	CAWSGQSNQPQHF
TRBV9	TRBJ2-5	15	CASSALAVYQETQYF
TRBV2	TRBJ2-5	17	CASTERRSGGALETQYF
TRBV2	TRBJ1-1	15	CASSVGQGVNTEAFF
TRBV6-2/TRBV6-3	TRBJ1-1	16	CASSYEVGAKNTEAFF
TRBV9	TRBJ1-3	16	CASRKGGVSSGNTIYF
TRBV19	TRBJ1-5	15	CASSVGHSNNQPQHF
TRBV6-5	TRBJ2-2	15	CASSPPGQGTGELFF
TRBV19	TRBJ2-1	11	CASSNRDEQFF
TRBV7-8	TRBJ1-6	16	CASSLEPGSVNSPLHF